A single T cell receptor (delta chain) is shown here with its context. Its antigen is not known. The sample belongs to a study of Vδ1+ human thymocytes. The template was reverse-transcribed extracted RNA. Pooled V-gene forward primers with one constant-region reverse primer generated the CDR3 amplicons by multiplex PCR. TCRdb called clones anew from the multiplex PCR reads with CATT. The sample records over 45,000 delta-chain clones, approximately 15% being singletons. Study findings and constraints: Thymic TRG and TRD repertoires appeared highly polyclonal, with Gaussian CDR3 length distributions. Despite high sort purity, roughly 21% of thymic T cell receptor delta sequences were Vdelta2.

The V gene end was trimmed by 0 bases and the J gene end by 0 bases; junction bases not matched to a gene: 15. Germline values: CDR1 TSWWSYY, CDR2 QGS. The CDR3 has 20 amino acids. This receptor was taken from a boy younger than two who had congenital heart surgery. Sequencing used Vdelta1+ gamma-delta thymocytes from the thymus. Stated subset: FACS-sorted CD3+ TCRalphabeta- TCRVdelta1+ TCRVdelta2- thymocytes. This chain connects TRDV1 to TRDJ1, with TRDD3 matching over 8 bases. CDR3 DNA sequence: TGTGCTCTTGGGGAACTTCCTACGTTTGCTGGGGGACTTTACACCGATAAACTCATCTTT. This encodes CALGELPTFAGGLYTDKLIF.